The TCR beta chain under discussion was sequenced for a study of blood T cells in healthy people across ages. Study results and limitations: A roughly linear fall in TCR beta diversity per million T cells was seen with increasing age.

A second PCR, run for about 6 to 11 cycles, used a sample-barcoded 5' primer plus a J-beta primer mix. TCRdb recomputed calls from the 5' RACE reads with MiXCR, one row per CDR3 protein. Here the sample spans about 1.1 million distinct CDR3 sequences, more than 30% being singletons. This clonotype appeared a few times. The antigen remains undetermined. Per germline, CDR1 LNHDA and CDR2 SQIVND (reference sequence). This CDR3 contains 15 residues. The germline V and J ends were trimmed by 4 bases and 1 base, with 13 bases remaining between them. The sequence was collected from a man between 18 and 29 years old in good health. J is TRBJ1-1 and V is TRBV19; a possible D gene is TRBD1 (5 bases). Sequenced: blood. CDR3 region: CASSRYGHANTEAFF. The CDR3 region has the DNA TGTGCCAGTAGTAGGTATGGACATGCGAACACTGAAGCTTTCTTT.